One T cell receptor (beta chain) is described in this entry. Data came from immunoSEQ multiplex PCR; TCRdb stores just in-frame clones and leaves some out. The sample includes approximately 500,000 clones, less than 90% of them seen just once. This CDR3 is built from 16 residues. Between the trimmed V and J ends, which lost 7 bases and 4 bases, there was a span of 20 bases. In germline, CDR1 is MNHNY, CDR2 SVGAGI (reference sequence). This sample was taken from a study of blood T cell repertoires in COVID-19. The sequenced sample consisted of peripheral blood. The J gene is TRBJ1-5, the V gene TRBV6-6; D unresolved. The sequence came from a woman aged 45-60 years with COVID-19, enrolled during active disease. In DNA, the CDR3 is TGTGCCAGCACCACCACGGCTCAGACACAAAATCAGCCCCAGCATTTT. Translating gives CASTTTAQTQNQPQHF.